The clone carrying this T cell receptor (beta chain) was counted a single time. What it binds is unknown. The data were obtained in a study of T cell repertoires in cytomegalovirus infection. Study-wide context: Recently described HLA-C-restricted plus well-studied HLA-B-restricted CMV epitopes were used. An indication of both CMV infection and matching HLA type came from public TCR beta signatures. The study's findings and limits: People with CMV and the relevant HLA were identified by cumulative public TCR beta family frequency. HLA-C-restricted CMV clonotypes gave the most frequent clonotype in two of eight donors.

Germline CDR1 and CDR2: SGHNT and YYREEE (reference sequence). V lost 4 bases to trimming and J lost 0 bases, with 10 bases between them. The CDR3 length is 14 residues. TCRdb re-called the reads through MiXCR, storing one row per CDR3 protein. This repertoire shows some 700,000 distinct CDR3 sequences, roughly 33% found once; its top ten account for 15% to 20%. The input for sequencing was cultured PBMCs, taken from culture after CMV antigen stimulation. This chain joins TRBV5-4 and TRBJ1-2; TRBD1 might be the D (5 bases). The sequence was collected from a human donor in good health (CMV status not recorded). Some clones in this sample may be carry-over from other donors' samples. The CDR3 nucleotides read TGTGCCAGCAGCGTGGACACTCCTAACTATGGCTACACCTTC. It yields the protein CASSVDTPNYGYTF.